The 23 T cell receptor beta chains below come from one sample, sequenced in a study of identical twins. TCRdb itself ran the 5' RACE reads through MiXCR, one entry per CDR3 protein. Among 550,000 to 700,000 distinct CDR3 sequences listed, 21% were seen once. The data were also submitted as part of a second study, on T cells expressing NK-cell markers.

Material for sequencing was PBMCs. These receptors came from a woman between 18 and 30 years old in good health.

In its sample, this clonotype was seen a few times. In DNA form, the CDR3 reads TGCAGTGCTTGGAGGAGCGGGAGGGCCACAGATACGCAGTATTTT. Its protein is CSAWRSGRATDTQYF. This chain joins TRBV20-1 and TRBJ2-3; 10 bases are shared with TRBD2. The V segment lost 5 bases and the J segment 2 bases; nucleotides outside the gene matches: 7. The CDR3 extends over 15 amino acids. Looked up from germline, CDR1 is DFQATT and CDR2 is SNEGSKA (reference sequence).

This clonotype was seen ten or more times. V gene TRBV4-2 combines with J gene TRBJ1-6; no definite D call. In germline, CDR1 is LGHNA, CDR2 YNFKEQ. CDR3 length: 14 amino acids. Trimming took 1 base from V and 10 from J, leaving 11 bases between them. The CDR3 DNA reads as TGTGCCAGCAGCCAAGCGTTGGTTTCGTCACCCCTCCACTTT. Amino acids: CASSQALVSSPLHF.

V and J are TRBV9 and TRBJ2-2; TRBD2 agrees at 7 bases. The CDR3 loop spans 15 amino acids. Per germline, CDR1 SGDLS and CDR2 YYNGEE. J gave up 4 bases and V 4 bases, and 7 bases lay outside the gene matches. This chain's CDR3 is CASSLGGWVTGELFF. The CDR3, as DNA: TGTGCCAGCAGCCTGGGAGGGTGGGTCACCGGGGAGCTGTTTTTT. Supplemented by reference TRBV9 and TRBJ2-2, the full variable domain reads DSGVTQTPKHLITATGQRVTLRCSPRSGDLSVYWYQQSLDQGLQFLIQYYNGEERAKGNILERFSAQQFPDLHSELNLSSLELGDSALYFCASSLGGWVTGELFFGEGSRLTVL.

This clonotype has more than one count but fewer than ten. The CDR3 DNA follows: TGTGCCAGCAGCTTAGCGCGGGACAGGGTCAGTTACGAGCAGTACTTC. Its translation is CASSLARDRVSYEQYF. This chain uses TRBV7-8 with TRBJ2-7; 9 bases are shared with TRBD1. V gave up 0 bases and J gave up 4 bases; unmatched junction bases: 7. In germline, CDR1 is SGHVS, CDR2 FQNEAQ. This CDR3 comprises 16 residues.

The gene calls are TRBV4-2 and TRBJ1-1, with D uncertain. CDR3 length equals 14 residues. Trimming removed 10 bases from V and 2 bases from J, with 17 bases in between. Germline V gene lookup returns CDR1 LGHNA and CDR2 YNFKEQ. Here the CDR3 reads CAMSPGVGNTEAFF. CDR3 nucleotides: TGTGCCATGAGCCCCGGGGTCGGAAACACTGAAGCTTTCTTT.

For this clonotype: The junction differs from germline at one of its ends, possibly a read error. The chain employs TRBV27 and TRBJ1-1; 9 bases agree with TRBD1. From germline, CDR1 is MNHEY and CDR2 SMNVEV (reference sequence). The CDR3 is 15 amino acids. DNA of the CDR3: TGTGCCAGCAGTCTATCCGGGACAGGGCGAACTGAAGCTTTCTTT. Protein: CASSLSGTGRTEAFF.

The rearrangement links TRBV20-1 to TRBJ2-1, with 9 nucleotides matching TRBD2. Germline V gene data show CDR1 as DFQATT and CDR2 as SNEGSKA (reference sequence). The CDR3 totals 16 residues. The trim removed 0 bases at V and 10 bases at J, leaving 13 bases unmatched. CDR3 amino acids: CSARDTAGGKKWEQFF. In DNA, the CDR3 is TGCAGTGCTAGAGATACGGCGGGAGGGAAGAAATGGGAGCAGTTCTTC.

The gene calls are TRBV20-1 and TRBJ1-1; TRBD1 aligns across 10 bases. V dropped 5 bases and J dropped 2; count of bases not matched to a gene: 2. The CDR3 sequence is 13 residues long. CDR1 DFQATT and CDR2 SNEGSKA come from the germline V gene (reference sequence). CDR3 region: CSAGTGENTEAFF. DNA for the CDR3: TGCAGTGCTGGGACAGGGGAAAACACTGAAGCTTTCTTT.

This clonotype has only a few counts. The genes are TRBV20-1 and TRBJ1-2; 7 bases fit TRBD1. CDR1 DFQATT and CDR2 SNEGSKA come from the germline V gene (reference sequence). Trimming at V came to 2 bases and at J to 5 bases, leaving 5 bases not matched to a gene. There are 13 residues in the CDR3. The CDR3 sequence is CSARSRDRYGYTF. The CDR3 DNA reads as TGCAGTGCTAGAAGCCGGGACAGATATGGCTACACCTTC.

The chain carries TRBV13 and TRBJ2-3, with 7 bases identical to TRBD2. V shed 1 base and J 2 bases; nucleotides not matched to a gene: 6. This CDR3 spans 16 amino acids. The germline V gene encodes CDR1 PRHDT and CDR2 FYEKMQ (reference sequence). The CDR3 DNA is TGTGCCAGCAGCTTAGAGTACGGGGGGAACACAGATACGCAGTATTTT. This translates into CASSLEYGGNTDTQYF.

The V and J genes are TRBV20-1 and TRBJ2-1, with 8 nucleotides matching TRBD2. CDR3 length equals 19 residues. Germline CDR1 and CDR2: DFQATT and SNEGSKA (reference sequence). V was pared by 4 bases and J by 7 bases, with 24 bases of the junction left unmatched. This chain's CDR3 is CSAIPNDIIGGRLVNEQFF. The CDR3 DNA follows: TGCAGTGCTATACCCAACGATATCATTGGCGGGAGGTTGGTTAATGAGCAGTTCTTC.

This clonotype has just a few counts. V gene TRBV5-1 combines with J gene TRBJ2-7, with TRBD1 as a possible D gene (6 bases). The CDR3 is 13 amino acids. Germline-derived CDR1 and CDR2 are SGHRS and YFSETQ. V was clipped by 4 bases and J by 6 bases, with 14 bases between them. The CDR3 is CASSTERGTEQYF. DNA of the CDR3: TGCGCCAGCAGCACGGAAAGGGGGACCGAGCAGTACTTC.

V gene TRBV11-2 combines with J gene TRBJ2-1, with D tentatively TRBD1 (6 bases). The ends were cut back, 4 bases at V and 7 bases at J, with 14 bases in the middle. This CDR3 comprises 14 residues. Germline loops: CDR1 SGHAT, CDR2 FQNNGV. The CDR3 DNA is TGTGCCAGCAGCTCTCCAACAGGGAGTAATGAGCAGTTCTTC. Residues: CASSSPTGSNEQFF.

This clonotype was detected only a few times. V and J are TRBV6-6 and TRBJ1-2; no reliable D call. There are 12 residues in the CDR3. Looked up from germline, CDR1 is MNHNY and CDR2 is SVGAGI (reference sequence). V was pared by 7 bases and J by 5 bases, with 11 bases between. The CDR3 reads CASNSRVYGYTF. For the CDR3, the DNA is TGTGCCAGCAATAGCCGGGTGTATGGCTACACCTTC.

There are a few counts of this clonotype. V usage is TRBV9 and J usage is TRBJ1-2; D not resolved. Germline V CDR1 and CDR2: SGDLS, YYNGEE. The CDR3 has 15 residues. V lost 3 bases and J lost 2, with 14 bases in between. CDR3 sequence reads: CASSAPLDGNYGYTF. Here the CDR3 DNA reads TGTGCCAGCAGCGCGCCCTTGGACGGAAACTATGGCTACACCTTC.

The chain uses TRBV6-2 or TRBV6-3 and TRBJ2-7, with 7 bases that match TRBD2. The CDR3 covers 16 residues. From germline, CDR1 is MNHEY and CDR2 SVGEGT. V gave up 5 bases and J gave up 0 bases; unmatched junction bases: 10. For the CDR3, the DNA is TGTGCCAGCAGTAGCCCTCTAGCGGAAACCTCCTACGAGCAGTACTTC. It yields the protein CASSSPLAETSYEQYF.

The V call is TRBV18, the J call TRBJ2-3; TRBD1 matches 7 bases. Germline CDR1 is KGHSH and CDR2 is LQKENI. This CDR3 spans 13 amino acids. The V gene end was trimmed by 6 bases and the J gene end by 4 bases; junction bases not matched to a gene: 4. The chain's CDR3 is CASSGQTSDTQYF. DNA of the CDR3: TGTGCCAGCTCGGGACAGACCTCAGATACGCAGTATTTT.

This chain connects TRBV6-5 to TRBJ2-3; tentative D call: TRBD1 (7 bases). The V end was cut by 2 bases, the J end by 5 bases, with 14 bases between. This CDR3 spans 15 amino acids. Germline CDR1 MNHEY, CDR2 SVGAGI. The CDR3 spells CASSYQGGGGDTQYF. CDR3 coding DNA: TGTGCCAGCAGTTACCAGGGGGGAGGAGGAGATACGCAGTATTTT.

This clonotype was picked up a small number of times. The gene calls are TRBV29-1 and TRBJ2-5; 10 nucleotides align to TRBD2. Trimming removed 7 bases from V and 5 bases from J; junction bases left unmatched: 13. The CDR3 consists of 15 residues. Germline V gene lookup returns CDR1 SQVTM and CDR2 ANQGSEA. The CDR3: CSELGTSGTGETQYF. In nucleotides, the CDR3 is TGCAGCGAATTAGGTACTAGCGGGACGGGGGAGACCCAGTACTTC.

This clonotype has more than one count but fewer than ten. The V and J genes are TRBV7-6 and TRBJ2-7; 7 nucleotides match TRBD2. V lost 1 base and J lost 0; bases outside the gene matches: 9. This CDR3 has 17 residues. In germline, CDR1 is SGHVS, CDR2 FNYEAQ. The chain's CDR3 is CASSLVVAGDNSYEQYF. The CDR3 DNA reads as TGTGCCAGCAGCTTAGTTGTAGCGGGCGATAACTCCTACGAGCAGTACTTC.

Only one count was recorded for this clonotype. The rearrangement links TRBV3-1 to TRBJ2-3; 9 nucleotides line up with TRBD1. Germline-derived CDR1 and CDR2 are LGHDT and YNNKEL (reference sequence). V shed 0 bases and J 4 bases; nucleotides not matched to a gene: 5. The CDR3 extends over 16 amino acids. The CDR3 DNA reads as TGTGCCAGCAGCCAAGATACGAGACAGGGGGCAGATACGCAGTATTTT. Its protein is CASSQDTRQGADTQYF.

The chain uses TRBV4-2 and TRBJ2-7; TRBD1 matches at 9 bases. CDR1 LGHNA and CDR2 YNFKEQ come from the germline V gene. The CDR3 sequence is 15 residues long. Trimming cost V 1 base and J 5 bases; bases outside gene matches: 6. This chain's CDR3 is CASSQGDREADEQYF. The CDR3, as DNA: TGTGCCAGCAGCCAAGGGGACAGGGAGGCGGACGAGCAGTACTTC.

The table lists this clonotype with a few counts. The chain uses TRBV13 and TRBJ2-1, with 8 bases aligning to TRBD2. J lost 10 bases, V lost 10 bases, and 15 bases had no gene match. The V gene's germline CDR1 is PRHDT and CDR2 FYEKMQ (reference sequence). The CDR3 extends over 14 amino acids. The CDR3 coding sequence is TGTGCCACTCGGGGGGGCCACCTCTTCGGAGAGCAGTTCTTC. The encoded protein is CATRGGHLFGEQFF.